This entry lists 21 T cell receptor beta chains sequenced from one sample in a study of T cell responses to AZD1222 COVID-19 vaccine. The repertoire was sequenced with immunoSEQ multiplex PCR; TCRdb's copy has only in-frame clones and lacks some. The sample has approximately 77,000 clones, 92% seen once. The sequencing used peripheral blood, collected 28 days after the second AZD1222 dose. These receptors were obtained from an adult who received the AZD1222 COVID-19 vaccine.

This chain joins TRBV30 and TRBJ2-2; either TRBD1 or TRBD2 may supply D (6 bases each). V was cut by 7 bases and J by 2 bases, with 14 bases left in between. Per germline, CDR1 GTSNPN and CDR2 SVGIG (reference sequence). The CDR3 totals 14 residues. The CDR3 loop is CASAGTTNTGELFF. The DNA of the CDR3 is TGTGCCTCGGCGGGGACAACTAACACCGGGGAGCTGTTTTTT.

The chain is built from TRBV14 and TRBJ1-1, with D tentatively TRBD1 (5 bases). Between the trimmed V and J ends, which lost 3 bases and 6 bases, there was a span of 14 bases. The CDR3 is 14 residues long. Germline V CDR1 and CDR2: SGHDN, FVKESK. CDR3 protein: CASSQLQGGAEAFF. DNA of the CDR3: TGTGCCAGCAGCCAGCTTCAGGGAGGCGCTGAAGCTTTCTTT.

V and J are TRBV5-1 and TRBJ2-2; 11 bases fit TRBD1. The CDR3 is 16 amino acids. Germline V CDR1 and CDR2: SGHRS, YFSETQ. Trimming cost V 2 bases and J 4 bases; bases outside gene matches: 4. The CDR3 region has the DNA TGCGCCAGCAGCTTAGGACAGGGGGCTAGCACCGGGGAGCTGTTTTTT. It encodes CASSLGQGASTGELFF.

Written as DNA, the CDR3 is TGCGCCAGCAGCTCCACAGGTTCCTATGGCTACACCTTC. Protein product: CASSSTGSYGYTF. The chain employs TRBV5-1 and TRBJ1-2, with a tentative D call TRBD1 (5 bases). Per germline, CDR1 SGHRS and CDR2 YFSETQ. This CDR3 has 13 residues. Trimming removed 3 bases from V and 4 bases from J, with 10 bases in between. Full variable domain (rest looked up from reference TRBV5-1 and TRBJ1-2): KAGVTQTPRYLIKTRGQQVTLSCSPISGHRSVSWYQQTPGQGLQFLFEYFSETQRNKGNFPGRFSGRQFSNSRSEMNVSTLELGDSALYLCASSSTGSYGYTFGSGTRLTVV.

This rearrangement joins TRBV10-2 to TRBJ1-2; weak D call: TRBD1 (6 bases). V was clipped by 7 bases and J by 4 bases, with 19 bases between them. The V gene's germline CDR1 is WSHSY and CDR2 SAAADI. CDR3 length: 15 amino acids. CDR3 nucleotide sequence: TGCGCCAGCAAGGACCCTGTGGGGGCCAGCTATGGCTACACCTTC. Residues: CASKDPVGASYGYTF.

This clone has only one observation. This chain links TRBV19 with TRBJ1-5, with D perhaps TRBD1 (5 bases). With 8 bases removed from V and 1 base from J, the gap between germline ends came to 9 bases. The CDR3 has 13 amino acids. Per the germline V gene, CDR1 is LNHDA and CDR2 is SQIVND (reference sequence). CDR3 nucleotide sequence: TGTGCCAGTTGGGGGTTGAGCAATCAGCCCCAGCATTTT. Translating gives CASWGLSNQPQHF.

The CDR3: CASRAGGVGGTEAFF. The CDR3, as DNA: TGTGCCAGCAGGGCAGGGGGCGTAGGGGGAACTGAAGCTTTCTTT. The gene calls are TRBV6-5 and TRBJ1-1; the match to TRBD1 covers 8 bases. The germline V gene encodes CDR1 MNHEY and CDR2 SVGAGI. Germline trimming cut 6 bases from V and 5 bases from J; bases unmatched to any gene: 11. This CDR3 has 15 residues.

CDR3 loop: CASSIGAGSMNTEAFF. The CDR3 DNA reads TGTGCCAGTAGTATCGGGGCAGGGAGCATGAACACTGAAGCTTTCTTT. This rearrangement joins TRBV19 to TRBJ1-1, with D possibly TRBD1 on 5 matching bases. Germline-derived CDR1 and CDR2 are LNHDA and SQIVND (reference sequence). CDR3 size: 16 residues. V lost 3 bases to trimming and J lost 0 bases, with 14 bases between them.

The chain recombines TRBV5-6 with TRBJ2-7, with D hard to call. Per the germline V gene, CDR1 is SGHDT and CDR2 is YYEEEE. Trimming removed 2 bases from V and 4 bases from J, with 10 bases in between. This CDR3 has 13 residues. The CDR3 loop is CASSLQLRYEQYF. In DNA form, the CDR3 reads TGTGCCAGCAGCTTACAACTCCGGTACGAGCAGTACTTC.

V usage is TRBV4-3 and J usage is TRBJ1-3, with D maybe TRBD1 (6 bases). CDR3 length: 16 residues. Trimming cost V 3 bases and J 0 bases, with 12 bases left between them. CDR1 and CDR2 (germline): LGHNA, YSLEER. The CDR3, as DNA: TGCGCCAGCAGCCAGGGGGGCGGACACTCTGGAAACACCATATATTTT. The encoded protein is CASSQGGGHSGNTIYF.

Turning to this clone: Germline is not matched at one junction end, which may reflect a read error. At the DNA level, this CDR3 is encoded by other sequences in the same sample as well. The chain carries TRBV15 and TRBJ2-1; D tentatively fits TRBD1 or TRBD2 (5 bases each). Germline CDR1 and CDR2: LNHNV and YYDKDF (reference sequence). The CDR3 totals 15 residues. CDR3 amino acids: CATSGGGLVGDEQFF. The CDR3 DNA reads TGTGCTACCAGCGGTGGGGGTCTTGTGGGTGATGAGCAGTTCTTC. The variable domain in full, completed from reference TRBV15 and TRBJ2-1, reads DAMVIQNPRYQVTQFGKPVTLSCSQTLNHNVMYWYQQKSSQAPKLLFHYYDKDFNNEADTPDNFQSRRPNTSFCFLDIRSPGLGDTAMYLCATSGGGLVGDEQFFGPGTRLTVL.

The V and J genes are TRBV7-8 and TRBJ1-3; D is uncertain. Germline-derived CDR1 and CDR2 are SGHVS and FQNEAQ. Trimming removed 2 bases at V and 0 bases at J, with 8 bases between. This CDR3 region has 15 residues. The CDR3 sequence: CASSLKINSGNTIYF. The CDR3 DNA is TGTGCCAGCAGCTTAAAGATTAACTCTGGAAACACCATATATTTT.

This clone was found once. This chain links TRBV28 with TRBJ1-5; D unresolved. Germline V gene sequence: CDR1 MDHEN, CDR2 SYDVKM. The CDR3 has 14 amino acids. Trimming left V 6 bases short and J 9 bases short, with 18 bases between. The CDR3 nucleotides are TGTGCCAGCAGCCCTACACCGAACTGGGGGCCCCAGCATTTT. The encoded protein is CASSPTPNWGPQHF.

The rearrangement joins TRBV30 to TRBJ1-2; D is possibly TRBD1 (5 bases). The germline CDR1 and CDR2 sequences are GTSNPN and SVGIG (reference sequence). V was clipped by 4 bases and J by 2 bases, with 11 bases between them. The CDR3 covers 13 residues. CDR3 residues: CAWIRPGNYGYTF. DNA of the CDR3: TGTGCCTGGATTAGACCAGGGAACTATGGCTACACCTTC.

This clone occurred once. This chain joins TRBV7-9 and TRBJ1-3, with D tentatively TRBD1 (5 bases). Germline V gene data show CDR1 as SEHNR and CDR2 as FQNEAQ (reference sequence). The CDR3 contains 15 residues. The V and J ends lost 7 bases and 0 bases respectively, with 13 bases between them. In DNA, the CDR3 is TGTGCCAGCATGGGACGGGATATCTCTGGAAACACCATATATTTT. This translates into CASMGRDISGNTIYF. Filled out from reference TRBV7-9 and TRBJ1-3, the complete variable domain reads DTGVSQNPRHKITKRGQNVTFRCDPISEHNRLYWYRQTLGQGPEFLTYFQNEAQLEKSRLLSDRFSAERPKGSFSTLEIQRTEQGDSAMYLCASMGRDISGNTIYFGEGSWLTVV.

V gene TRBV14 combines with J gene TRBJ1-4; unclear D gene. There are 13 residues in the CDR3. Germline-derived CDR1 and CDR2 are SGHDN and FVKESK. V shed 7 bases and J shed 4 bases, with 10 bases lying between them. This CDR3 is CASTLKLNEKLFF. CDR3 coding DNA: TGTGCCAGCACTTTGAAGCTTAATGAAAAACTGTTTTTT.

This clone appeared a single time. The chain recombines TRBV3-1 (or the pseudogene TRBV3-2) with TRBJ1-1, with 8 positions matching TRBD1. The CDR3 totals 15 residues. Germline V gene lookup returns CDR1 LGHDT and CDR2 YNNKEL (reference sequence). V was pared by 4 bases and J by 1 base, with 5 bases of the junction left unmatched. The CDR3 DNA reads TGTGCCAGCAGCCTTAGGACAGGGCGGAACACTGAAGCTTTCTTT. Its translation: CASSLRTGRNTEAFF.

The count of this clone is one. This chain links TRBV10-3 with TRBJ1-6; the D gene is possibly TRBD1 (5 bases). V lost 4 bases and J 15 bases, leaving 16 bases between the germline ends. This CDR3 has 13 amino acids. CDR1 is ENHRY, CDR2 SYGVKD, per germline. The DNA of the CDR3 is TGTGCCATCAGTGGCCGACCGAATGACAGCCTCCACTTT. It specifies CAISGRPNDSLHF.

The V gene is TRBV5-4, the J gene TRBJ1-1; TRBD1 aligns across 8 bases. V lost 2 bases, J lost 1 base, and 4 bases stayed unmatched. Per the germline V gene, CDR1 is SGHNT and CDR2 is YYREEE (reference sequence). The CDR3 totals 15 residues. CDR3 coding DNA: TGTGCCAGCAGCTTTCGAGGACAGGGGAACACTGAAGCTTTCTTT. Translated, it gives CASSFRGQGNTEAFF.

The rearrangement links TRBV5-4 to TRBJ1-1; D not certain. The V gene's germline CDR1 is SGHNT and CDR2 YYREEE (reference sequence). V was pared by 3 bases and J by 7 bases, with 10 bases between. CDR3 size: 12 residues. CDR3 in DNA: TGTGCCAGCAGCTCCGGTTTGGGTGAAGCTTTCTTT. Translating gives CASSSGLGEAFF. Variable domain in full (rest from reference TRBV5-4 and TRBJ1-1): ETGVTQSPTHLIKTRGQQVTLRCSSQSGHNTVSWYQQALGQGPQFIFQYYREEENGRGNFPPRFSGLQFPNYSSELNVNALELDDSALYLCASSSGLGEAFFGQGTRLTVV.

In its sample, this clone was seen once. The chain is built from TRBV7-7 and TRBJ2-5; 10 bases are shared with TRBD2. Germline V gene data show CDR1 as SSHAT and CDR2 as FNYEAQ (reference sequence). V lost 6 bases, J lost 2 bases, and 6 bases stayed unmatched. The CDR3 extends over 15 amino acids. CDR3 coding DNA: TGTGCCAGCAGTCGGACTAGCGGACCACAAGAGACCCAGTACTTC. This codes for CASSRTSGPQETQYF.